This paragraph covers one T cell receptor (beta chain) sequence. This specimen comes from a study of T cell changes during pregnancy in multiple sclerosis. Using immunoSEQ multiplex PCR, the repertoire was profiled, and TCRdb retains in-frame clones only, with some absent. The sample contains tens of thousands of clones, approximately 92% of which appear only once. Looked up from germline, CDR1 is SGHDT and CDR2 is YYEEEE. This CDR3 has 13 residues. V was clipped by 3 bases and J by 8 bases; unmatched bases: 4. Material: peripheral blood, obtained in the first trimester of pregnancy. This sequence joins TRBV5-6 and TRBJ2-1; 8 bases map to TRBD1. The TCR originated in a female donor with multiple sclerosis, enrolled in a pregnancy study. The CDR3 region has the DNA TGTGCCAGCAGCTCTGACAGGGGCGATGAGCAGTTCTTC. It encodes CASSSDRGDEQFF.